This is a list of T cell receptor beta chains from one sample in a study of blood T cell repertoires in COVID-19. Assay used: immunoSEQ multiplex PCR; TCRdb lists only in-frame clones, some missing. Counted here are 95,000 to 150,000 clones, around 87% occurring once; the ten biggest clones make up less than 30%. Sequenced material: peripheral blood. The origin of the receptors is a woman between 65 and 79 years old with acute or convalescent COVID-19. CDR3s include the opening cysteine and the closing phenylalanine or tryptophan. The D gene is left open where the match is weak. Some rows mark clone size as missing; the rest say once, few, many or name a class of expanded clone.

clone size: .
J gene: TRBJ2-5
V gene: TRBV5-1
D gene: .
CDR3 DNA: TGCGCCAGCAGCTTGGGAGCCGACAGTTTCGAGACCCAGTACTTC
CDR3 protein: CASSLGADSFETQYF

clone size: .
J gene: TRBJ2-2
V gene: TRBV6-1
D gene: TRBD2
CDR3 DNA: TGTGCCAGCAGTGAAAGGGTGGCGGGGGTCACCGGGGAGCTGTTTTTT
CDR3 protein: CASSERVAGVTGELFF

clone size: .
J gene: TRBJ1-4
V gene: TRBV4-1
D gene: .
CDR3 DNA: TGCGCCAGCAGCCGATCCATGCAGGGAGGTAATGAAAAACTGTTTTTT
CDR3 protein: CASSRSMQGGNEKLFF

clone size: .
J gene: TRBJ1-2
V gene: TRBV15
D gene: TRBD1
CDR3 DNA: TGTGCCACCAGCAGCGTGGGGACAGCGGGCTACACCTTC
CDR3 protein: CATSSVGTAGYTF

clone size: few
J gene: TRBJ1-5
V gene: TRBV21-1
D gene: .
CDR3 DNA: TGTGCCAGCAGCATAATAGACAGGGGTAGTAGCAATCAGCCCCAGCATTTT
CDR3 protein: CASSIIDRGSSNQPQHF

clone size: .
J gene: TRBJ2-5
V gene: TRBV11-2
D gene: TRBD2
CDR3 DNA: TGTGCCAGCAGTTTCAGGGCTAGCGGGATCGAAGAGACCCAGTACTTC
CDR3 protein: CASSFRASGIEETQYF

clone size: .
J gene: TRBJ1-5
V gene: TRBV6-6
D gene: .
CDR3 DNA: TGTGCCAGCACCCCAGGGGAGGGGGTCCAGCCCCAGCATTTT
CDR3 protein: CASTPGEGVQPQHF

clone size: .
J gene: TRBJ2-2
V gene: TRBV11-3
D gene: .
CDR3 DNA: TGTGCCAGCAGCTCAAGACGGGTGTCCGGGGAGCTGTTTTTT
CDR3 protein: CASSSRRVSGELFF

clone size: .
J gene: TRBJ1-2
V gene: TRBV19
D gene: .
CDR3 DNA: TGTGCCAGTAGTAGGGGCTCAGGGGACGGCTACACCTTC
CDR3 protein: CASSRGSGDGYTF

clone size: .
J gene: TRBJ1-5
V gene: TRBV19
D gene: .
CDR3 DNA: TGTGCCAGTAGTATGCAGGGGTATCAGCCCCAGCATTTT
CDR3 protein: CASSMQGYQPQHF

clone size: .
J gene: TRBJ2-3
V gene: TRBV6-5
D gene: TRBD2
CDR3 DNA: TGTGCCAGCTCCCCTCCGGGGGGTGTCGCAGATACGCAGTATTTT
CDR3 protein: CASSPPGGVADTQYF

clone size: .
J gene: TRBJ1-5
V gene: TRBV12-3/TRBV12-4
D gene: TRBD1
CDR3 DNA: TGTGCCAGCAGGCAGGGGGCGAACCAGCCCCAGCATTTT
CDR3 protein: CASRQGANQPQHF

clone size: few
J gene: TRBJ1-6
V gene: TRBV27
D gene: .
CDR3 DNA: TGTGCCAGCAGACCGCTGACAGGCTCCTCACCCCTCCACTTT
CDR3 protein: CASRPLTGSSPLHF

clone size: .
J gene: TRBJ2-2
V gene: TRBV19
D gene: TRBD2
CDR3 DNA: TGTGCCAGTAGTATGGGGCTATGGGGGGGAACGAACACCGGGGAGCTGTTTTTT
CDR3 protein: CASSMGLWGGTNTGELFF

clone size: .
J gene: TRBJ2-2
V gene: TRBV2
D gene: TRBD2
CDR3 DNA: TGTGCCAGCACGGGCCCTAGCGGGGGGGCCACCGGGGAGCTGTTTTTT
CDR3 protein: CASTGPSGGATGELFF

clone size: .
J gene: TRBJ1-5
V gene: TRBV2
D gene: .
CDR3 DNA: TGTGCCAGCAGTGAAGGACAGATCAATCAGCCCCAGCATTTT
CDR3 protein: CASSEGQINQPQHF

clone size: .
J gene: TRBJ1-2
V gene: TRBV28
D gene: .
CDR3 DNA: TGTGCCAGCAGTTTAGAAGCTGGGGCCAGCTTT
CDR3 protein: CASSLEAGASF

clone size: .
J gene: TRBJ2-3
V gene: TRBV3-1/TRBV3-2
D gene: TRBD2
CDR3 DNA: TGTGCCAGCAGCCTGACTAGCGGGGGCTCCGCAGATACGCAGTATTTT
CDR3 protein: CASSLTSGGSADTQYF

clone size: once
J gene: TRBJ2-7
V gene: TRBV28
D gene: .
CDR3 DNA: TGTGCCAGCAGGAGGGGACTCGACGAGCAGTACTTC
CDR3 protein: CASRRGLDEQYF

clone size: .
J gene: TRBJ2-2
V gene: TRBV18
D gene: TRBD1
CDR3 DNA: TGTGCCAGCTCACCCTATCGGACAGGGTCGAACACCGGGGAGCTGTTTTTT
CDR3 protein: CASSPYRTGSNTGELFF

clone size: .
J gene: TRBJ1-2
V gene: TRBV12-5
D gene: .
CDR3 DNA: TGCGCTAGTGGTTTGAACACGGGGTTGGGCTATGGCTACACCTTC
CDR3 protein: CASGLNTGLGYGYTF

clone size: .
J gene: TRBJ2-3
V gene: TRBV10-3
D gene: .
CDR3 DNA: TGTGCCATCAGTGAGCAAGGTGGACAGAACACAGATACGCAGTATTTT
CDR3 protein: CAISEQGGQNTDTQYF

clone size: .
J gene: TRBJ2-1
V gene: TRBV4-2
D gene: .
CDR3 DNA: TGTGCCAGCAGCCCCCGCCGGGACAAGAGCTCCTACAATGAGCAGTTCTTC
CDR3 protein: CASSPRRDKSSYNEQFF

clone size: .
J gene: TRBJ2-1
V gene: TRBV18
D gene: TRBD1
CDR3 DNA: TGTGCCAGCTCATCCACAGGGGGGATTGACAATGAGCAGTTCTTC
CDR3 protein: CASSSTGGIDNEQFF

clone size: .
J gene: TRBJ1-5
V gene: TRBV27
D gene: TRBD1
CDR3 DNA: TGTGCCAGCAGAGCCGGGACAGGAAGCAATCAGCCCCAGCATTTT
CDR3 protein: CASRAGTGSNQPQHF

clone size: .
J gene: TRBJ1-2
V gene: TRBV7-9
D gene: TRBD1
CDR3 DNA: TGTGCCAGCAGCTCCACACAGGGGGTAGACTATGGCTACACCTTC
CDR3 protein: CASSSTQGVDYGYTF

clone size: .
J gene: TRBJ1-6
V gene: TRBV19
D gene: TRBD1
CDR3 DNA: TGTGCCAGTACAAACAGGGGCAATTCACCCCTCCACTTT
CDR3 protein: CASTNRGNSPLHF

clone size: .
J gene: TRBJ1-2
V gene: TRBV19
D gene: TRBD1
CDR3 DNA: TGTGCCAGTAATTCAGGGGACAGCCTTATTCTCTATGGCTACACCTTC
CDR3 protein: CASNSGDSLILYGYTF

clone size: few
J gene: TRBJ1-1
V gene: TRBV7-9
D gene: .
CDR3 DNA: TGTGCCAGCAGCCCCAGTGGTCCGGGGAGGAACACTGAAGCTTTCTTT
CDR3 protein: CASSPSGPGRNTEAFF

clone size: .
J gene: TRBJ1-5
V gene: TRBV19
D gene: TRBD1
CDR3 DNA: TGTGCCAGTAGTTCCGGGACAGGGTTCAATCAGCCCCAGCATTTT
CDR3 protein: CASSSGTGFNQPQHF

clone size: once
J gene: TRBJ2-3
V gene: TRBV7-6
D gene: TRBD2
CDR3 DNA: TGTGCCAGCAGCTTATATAAGCGGGGGGCTAGCACAGATACGCAGTATTTT
CDR3 protein: CASSLYKRGASTDTQYF

clone size: .
J gene: TRBJ2-3
V gene: TRBV25-1
D gene: TRBD2
CDR3 DNA: TGTGCCAGCAGCCTACCGGGACTAGCGGGCACAGATACGCAGTATTTT
CDR3 protein: CASSLPGLAGTDTQYF

clone size: .
J gene: TRBJ2-3
V gene: TRBV7-3
D gene: TRBD2
CDR3 DNA: TGTGCCAGCAGCTCCGGGACTAGGGAAACAGATACGCAGTATTTT
CDR3 protein: CASSSGTRETDTQYF

clone size: .
J gene: TRBJ1-2
V gene: TRBV18
D gene: .
CDR3 DNA: TGTGCCAGCTCACCGAGAGGGCAGGACTATGGCTACACCTTC
CDR3 protein: CASSPRGQDYGYTF

clone size: .
J gene: TRBJ2-1
V gene: TRBV19
D gene: TRBD1
CDR3 DNA: TGTGCCAGTAGGTGGACAGGGTCTCGCAATGAGCAGTTCTTC
CDR3 protein: CASRWTGSRNEQFF

clone size: .
J gene: TRBJ2-3
V gene: TRBV6-4
D gene: .
CDR3 DNA: TGTGCCAGCAGTGACTTTTACCGGGGTAGCACAGATACGCAGTATTTT
CDR3 protein: CASSDFYRGSTDTQYF

clone size: .
J gene: TRBJ1-3
V gene: TRBV9
D gene: TRBD1
CDR3 DNA: TGTGCCAGCAGCGTAGCGACAGGGTTTGGAAACACCATATATTTT
CDR3 protein: CASSVATGFGNTIYF

clone size: .
J gene: TRBJ1-3
V gene: TRBV12-3/TRBV12-4
D gene: .
CDR3 DNA: TGTGCCAGCAGTTGGGCTAGGGGGAACACCATATATTTT
CDR3 protein: CASSWARGNTIYF

clone size: .
J gene: TRBJ2-5
V gene: TRBV11-3
D gene: .
CDR3 DNA: TGTGCCAGCAGCTCACAGGGTTTTGAAGAGACCCAGTACTTC
CDR3 protein: CASSSQGFEETQYF

clone size: .
J gene: TRBJ2-7
V gene: TRBV5-1
D gene: .
CDR3 DNA: TGCGCCAGCAGCCAGGGGCAGGGGTCCTCCTACGAGCAGTACTTC
CDR3 protein: CASSQGQGSSYEQYF

clone size: .
J gene: TRBJ1-4
V gene: TRBV5-1
D gene: .
CDR3 DNA: TGCGCCAGCAGCTGGGGACTTAGTAATGAAAAACTGTTTTTT
CDR3 protein: CASSWGLSNEKLFF

clone size: few
J gene: TRBJ1-6
V gene: TRBV19
D gene: .
CDR3 DNA: TGTGCCAGTACCCCTCCGGGGGTGGGTAATTCACCCCTCCACTTT
CDR3 protein: CASTPPGVGNSPLHF

clone size: .
J gene: TRBJ2-1
V gene: TRBV7-7
D gene: TRBD2
CDR3 DNA: TGTGCTAGCAGCACCACTAGCGGGGGTGAGCAGTTCTTC
CDR3 protein: CASSTTSGGEQFF

clone size: .
J gene: TRBJ1-5
V gene: TRBV6-5
D gene: TRBD1
CDR3 DNA: TGTGCCAGCAGTACCGACAGGGCCGGCAATCAGCCCCAGCATTTT
CDR3 protein: CASSTDRAGNQPQHF

clone size: .
J gene: TRBJ2-7
V gene: TRBV10-2
D gene: .
CDR3 DNA: TGCGCCAGCAGGGGGCCCACCTCCTACGAGCAGTACTTC
CDR3 protein: CASRGPTSYEQYF

clone size: once
J gene: TRBJ2-3
V gene: TRBV5-1
D gene: .
CDR3 DNA: TGCGCCAGCAGCTCGGGGGAAGTCACAGATACGCAGTATTTT
CDR3 protein: CASSSGEVTDTQYF

clone size: .
J gene: TRBJ1-1
V gene: TRBV23-1
D gene: TRBD1
CDR3 DNA: TGCGCCAGCAGTCAATCGAGGACAGGGGACACTGAAGCTTTCTTT
CDR3 protein: CASSQSRTGDTEAFF

clone size: .
J gene: TRBJ1-2
V gene: TRBV5-1
D gene: TRBD1
CDR3 DNA: TGCGCCAGCAGCTTGTGGCAGGGGGATGGCTACACCTTC
CDR3 protein: CASSLWQGDGYTF

clone size: few
J gene: TRBJ1-5
V gene: TRBV2
D gene: TRBD1
CDR3 DNA: TGTGCCAGCAGTGAGCGCCACAGGGGGTTGAGCAATCAGCCCCAGCATTTT
CDR3 protein: CASSERHRGLSNQPQHF

clone size: .
J gene: TRBJ1-1
V gene: TRBV15
D gene: .
CDR3 DNA: TGTGCCACCAGCAGCTCCCTCGGAGGTACTGAAGCTTTCTTT
CDR3 protein: CATSSSLGGTEAFF

clone size: .
J gene: TRBJ1-2
V gene: TRBV5-4
D gene: .
CDR3 DNA: TGTGCCAGCAGCGAGGACTGGAACTATGGCTACACCTTC
CDR3 protein: CASSEDWNYGYTF

clone size: .
J gene: TRBJ2-7
V gene: TRBV12-5
D gene: TRBD1
CDR3 DNA: TGTGCTAGTGCCCCGGACAGGGGGAGGGAGTACTTC
CDR3 protein: CASAPDRGREYF

clone size: .
J gene: TRBJ2-7
V gene: TRBV11-3
D gene: TRBD2
CDR3 DNA: TGTGCCACCCAAAGCGGGGCTAGCTCCTACGAGCAGTACTTC
CDR3 protein: CATQSGASSYEQYF

clone size: .
J gene: TRBJ1-5
V gene: TRBV7-2
D gene: .
CDR3 DNA: TGTGCCAGCAGCCTCAGATGGGGGATCGGGGGGATCGATCAGCCCCAGCATTTT
CDR3 protein: CASSLRWGIGGIDQPQHF

clone size: few
J gene: TRBJ1-1
V gene: TRBV7-9
D gene: .
CDR3 DNA: TGTGCCAGCAGCCCTCCTGGCGGGGGGACGAACACTGAAGCTTTCTTT
CDR3 protein: CASSPPGGGTNTEAFF